These 30 T cell receptor beta chains originate from one sample sequenced in a study of cytomegalovirus exposure and HLA in healthy donors. PCR used 60 Vbeta primers and 13 Jbeta primers. TCRdb keeps only in-frame clones here, not all; method: immunoSEQ multiplex PCR. The sample has 60,000 to 75,000 clones, about 70% seen once. The sample comprised PBMCs. The source is a woman between 25 and 40 years old in good health and CMV-seropositive.

This clone has just one count. Within the sample, other DNA sequences also encode this same CDR3. The CDR3 region has the DNA TGTGCCTGGAGTCGGGGACAGGGTAGGACTGAAGCTTTCTTT. Its protein is CAWSRGQGRTEAFF. The chain joins TRBV30 to TRBJ1-1, with 9 bases lining up with TRBD1. CDR1 is GTSNPN and CDR2 is SVGIG in the germline V gene (reference sequence). CDR3 length: 14 amino acids. J was trimmed by 5 bases and V by 2 bases; bases with no gene match: 6.

This clone has only one observation. This chain joins TRBV7-9 and TRBJ2-2; 7 bases agree with TRBD2. The CDR3 covers 16 residues. Germline V gene data show CDR1 as SEHNR and CDR2 as FQNEAQ (reference sequence). V shed 5 bases and J 5 bases; nucleotides not matched to a gene: 11. CDR3: CASSQLAVSPTGELFF. Here the CDR3 DNA reads TGTGCCAGCAGCCAGCTAGCGGTCTCTCCGACCGGGGAGCTGTTTTTT.

The CDR3: CAWSEGLWSAFF. CDR3 coding DNA: TGTGCCTGGAGTGAAGGACTATGGTCGGCTTTCTTT. V usage is TRBV30 and J usage is TRBJ1-1; D call uncertain. V was clipped by 1 base and J by 11 bases, with 14 bases between them. The CDR3 has 12 amino acids. CDR1 and CDR2 from the germline V gene are GTSNPN and SVGIG (reference sequence).

The CDR3 protein is CASSYDRLNTDTQYF. CDR3 nucleotide sequence: TGTGCCAGCAGTTACGACAGACTTAACACAGATACGCAGTATTTT. The V and J genes are TRBV5-4 and TRBJ2-3; TRBD1 is a possible D gene (5 bases). Germline V gene sequence: CDR1 SGHNT, CDR2 YYREEE (reference sequence). Trimming shortened V by 5 bases and J by 2 bases, and 15 bases separated the two germline ends. The CDR3 is 15 residues long.

The chain links TRBV6-6 to TRBJ1-1; 8 bases agree with TRBD1. Germline lookup yields CDR1 MNHNY and CDR2 SVGAGI (reference sequence). There are 14 residues in the CDR3. Trimming cost V 4 bases and J 3 bases; bases outside gene matches: 4. The CDR3 nucleotides read TGTGCCAGCAGTTCCAGACAGGGGTACACTGAAGCTTTCTTT. Protein sequence: CASSSRQGYTEAFF.

This clone has a handful of counts. This chain links TRBV6-1 with TRBJ2-3; D is unclear. This CDR3 has 14 amino acids. V dropped 4 bases and J dropped 1 base, with 9 bases sitting between them. Germline CDR1 and CDR2: MNHNS and SASEGT. CDR3 amino acids: CASSAPRGTDTQYF. DNA for the CDR3: TGTGCCAGCAGTGCTCCCCGGGGCACAGATACGCAGTATTTT.

This clone showed up just a few times. The rearrangement uses TRBV5-4 and TRBJ2-7; a possible D gene is TRBD1 (5 bases). This CDR3 region has 14 residues. The germline V gene encodes CDR1 SGHNT and CDR2 YYREEE (reference sequence). The ends were cut back, 0 bases at V and 5 bases at J, with 12 bases in the middle. The DNA for the CDR3 is TGTGCCAGCAGCTTGGCCCAAAGGGGCCACGAGCAGTACTTC. Residues: CASSLAQRGHEQYF.

The chain employs TRBV2 and TRBJ2-1; TRBD2 matches at 13 bases. The CDR3 runs to 14 residues. Unmatched junction bases numbered 10, after V lost 10 bases and J lost 10 bases. The germline gives CDR1 SNHLY, CDR2 FYNNEI. CDR3 amino acids: CATHAGLAGVEQFF. The CDR3 nucleotides read TGTGCCACACACGCCGGACTAGCGGGAGTCGAGCAGTTCTTC.

In this sample, this clone turned up a few times. The gene calls are TRBV6-1 and TRBJ2-7; D ambiguous. This CDR3 region has 15 residues. Trimming took off 1 base at V and 5 bases at J, with 15 bases between the two ends. Germline V CDR1 and CDR2: MNHNS, SASEGT. For the CDR3, the DNA is TGTGCCAGCAGTGAAGGAGGTCTAGGAGTAGACGAGCAGTACTTC. Its translation: CASSEGGLGVDEQYF.

This rearrangement joins TRBV10-2 to TRBJ2-7; tentatively, D is TRBD2 (6 bases). CDR3 length: 16 residues. V lost 0 bases, J lost 2 bases, and 14 bases lay in between. CDR1 is WSHSY and CDR2 is SAAADI in the germline V gene. The CDR3 nucleotides read TGCGCCAGCAGTGAGTCGACAGCGGGCCCCACCTACGAGCAGTACTTC. As protein: CASSESTAGPTYEQYF.

The CDR3 region is CASSYSTAKGAPQHF. As DNA, the CDR3 is TGTGCCAGCAGTTACTCGACGGCAAAAGGGGCGCCCCAGCATTTT. This chain connects TRBV6-5 to TRBJ1-5; possibly TRBD1 for D (5 bases). Trimming stripped 0 bases from V and 9 bases from J, with 15 bases between. CDR1 is MNHEY and CDR2 is SVGAGI in the germline V gene. There are 15 residues in the CDR3.

This sequence joins TRBV28 and TRBJ2-7; 7 bases map to TRBD1. This CDR3 has 14 amino acids. The ends lost 5 bases at V and 4 bases at J; junction bases unmatched: 8. From germline, CDR1 is MDHEN and CDR2 SYDVKM. The CDR3 sequence: CASSLPGQNYEQYF. The CDR3 coding sequence is TGTGCCAGCAGTCTTCCGGGACAGAATTACGAGCAGTACTTC.

The chain uses TRBV10-3 and TRBJ1-1; 8 nucleotides agree with TRBD1. Germline V gene sequence: CDR1 ENHRY, CDR2 SYGVKD. V was clipped by 7 bases and J by 6 bases; unmatched bases: 7. There are 13 residues in the CDR3. The DNA of the CDR3 is TGTGCCATCAACCAAGGACAGGGCCCTGAAGCTTTCTTT. Translating it yields CAINQGQGPEAFF.

The chain joins TRBV6-1 to TRBJ2-7; TRBD2 aligns across 8 bases. V lost 6 bases, J lost 1 base, and 8 bases stayed unmatched. From germline, CDR1 is MNHNS and CDR2 SASEGT. There are 15 residues in the CDR3. The CDR3 loop reads CASSLAGRGSYEQYF. The DNA of the CDR3 is TGTGCCAGCAGCCTAGCGGGCCGGGGATCCTACGAGCAGTACTTC.

J is TRBJ2-3 and V is TRBV7-9; 7 nucleotides agree with TRBD2. The CDR3 sequence is 15 residues long. Per the germline V gene, CDR1 is SEHNR and CDR2 is FQNEAQ (reference sequence). Trimming cost V 5 bases and J 0 bases; bases outside gene matches: 5. The CDR3 bases are TGTGCCAGCAGCATTAGCGGGCCCAGCACAGATACGCAGTATTTT. It yields the protein CASSISGPSTDTQYF.

V usage is TRBV6-5 and J usage is TRBJ2-6; D possibly corresponds to TRBD1 (6 bases). The CDR3 has 16 residues. Between the trimmed V and J ends, which lost 2 bases and 3 bases, there was a span of 11 bases. In germline, CDR1 is MNHEY, CDR2 SVGAGI. CDR3 coding DNA: TGTGCCAGCAGTTACAAGGGGGTCTATGGGGCCAACGTCCTGACTTTC. Translation gives CASSYKGVYGANVLTF.

The chain is built from TRBV5-6 and TRBJ2-1, with TRBD2 matching 9 bases. CDR1 SGHDT and CDR2 YYEEEE come from the germline V gene. V trimming: 4 bases; J trimming: 4 bases; junction bases outside the gene matches: 9. CDR3 length: 16 amino acids. The CDR3 sequence is CASSRQGLATYNEQFF. Here the CDR3 DNA reads TGTGCCAGCAGCCGTCAGGGACTAGCTACATACAATGAGCAGTTCTTC.

The V call is TRBV29-1, the J call TRBJ2-2; D may be TRBD1 (6 bases). Germline CDR1 and CDR2: SQVTM and ANQGSEA. V was pared by 7 bases and J by 6 bases, with 12 bases between. The CDR3 contains 12 residues. The DNA for the CDR3 is TGCAGCGCTGGGGGACACTCCGGGGAGCTGTTTTTT. Its translation: CSAGGHSGELFF.

The chain uses TRBV5-1 and TRBJ2-7; D is undetermined. CDR1 is SGHRS and CDR2 is YFSETQ in the germline V gene. V lost 4 bases to trimming and J lost 0 bases, with 11 bases between them. The CDR3 has 14 residues. CDR3 protein: CASSLFFPSYEQYF. CDR3 nucleotide sequence: TGCGCCAGCAGCCTTTTTTTCCCCTCCTACGAGCAGTACTTC.

The chain joins TRBV2 to TRBJ2-5, with 11 bases fitting TRBD2. Germline values: CDR1 SNHLY, CDR2 FYNNEI. This CDR3 contains 15 residues. J was trimmed by 5 bases and V by 5 bases; bases with no gene match: 7. CDR3 sequence reads: CASSSTSGVAETQYF. The CDR3 DNA reads as TGTGCCAGCAGTTCGACTAGCGGGGTTGCGGAGACCCAGTACTTC.

Only a few counts were recorded for this clone. V usage is TRBV6-1 and J usage is TRBJ2-3; TRBD2 agrees at 8 bases. Germline CDR1 is MNHNS and CDR2 is SASEGT. V trimming: 0 bases; J trimming: 4 bases; junction bases outside the gene matches: 3. The CDR3 contains 15 residues. The CDR3 here is CASSEASGSPDTQYF. The CDR3 DNA sequence: TGTGCCAGCAGTGAAGCCAGCGGGAGCCCAGATACGCAGTATTTT.

The V gene is TRBV10-1, the J gene TRBJ1-2; D is uncertain. The CDR3 has 12 residues. CDR1 is WNHNN and CDR2 is SYGVQD in the germline V gene (reference sequence). Trimming shortened V by 2 bases and J by 8 bases, and 9 bases separated the two germline ends. The CDR3: CASSEPPVGYTF. CDR3 DNA: TGCGCCAGCAGTGAGCCTCCCGTCGGCTACACCTTC.

The chain is built from TRBV30 and TRBJ2-7, with D uncertain. The CDR3 has 11 amino acids. V was pared by 0 bases and J by 6 bases, with 6 bases between. Germline lookup yields CDR1 GTSNPN and CDR2 SVGIG (reference sequence). In DNA form, the CDR3 reads TGTGCCTGGAGTGTAAAACTCGAGCAGTACTTC. Protein product: CAWSVKLEQYF.

There are a few counts of this clone. V is TRBV5-1 and J is TRBJ2-1; 10 nucleotides agree with TRBD2. Unmatched junction bases numbered 11, after V lost 0 bases and J lost 8 bases. Germline CDR1 reads SGHRS; CDR2 reads YFSETQ. The CDR3 has 17 residues. This chain's CDR3 is CASSLALAGVSGYEQFF. CDR3 coding DNA: TGCGCCAGCAGCTTGGCGCTAGCGGGAGTATCGGGCTATGAGCAGTTCTTC.

This sequence joins TRBV28 and TRBJ2-7, with 8 positions matching TRBD2. The germline gives CDR1 MDHEN, CDR2 SYDVKM. There are 16 residues in the CDR3. The J segment lost 1 base and the V segment lost 8 bases, leaving 13 bases of the junction unmatched. DNA of the CDR3: TGTGCCAGCGGCCTTGGGGCCGGGAGGGTGTCCTACGAGCAGTACTTC. It is translated as CASGLGAGRVSYEQYF. Drawing the rest from reference TRBV28 and TRBJ2-7, the complete variable domain is DVKVTQSSRYLVKRTGEKVFLECVQDMDHENMFWYRQDPGLGLRLIYFSYDVKMKEKGDIPEGYSVSREKKERFSLILESASTNQTSMYLCASGLGAGRVSYEQYFGPGTRLTVT.

The chain joins TRBV6-1 to TRBJ2-7, with TRBD2 as a possible D gene (6 bases). Per the germline V gene, CDR1 is MNHNS and CDR2 is SASEGT. V was cut by 3 bases and J by 6 bases, with 12 bases left in between. The CDR3 spans 13 residues. The CDR3 DNA follows: TGTGCCAGCAGTGAGCGGGGAATAGCCGAGCAGTACTTC. As protein: CASSERGIAEQYF.

Only one count was recorded for this clone. The J gene is TRBJ1-4, the V gene TRBV2; TRBD1 matches 10 bases. V was clipped by 6 bases and J by 7 bases; unmatched bases: 8. Per germline, CDR1 SNHLY and CDR2 FYNNEI. The CDR3 loop spans 15 amino acids. For the CDR3, the DNA is TGTGCCAGCAGGGCCGGGACAGGGGAGGGTGAAAAACTGTTTTTT. Its translation is CASRAGTGEGEKLFF.

The chain employs TRBV6-7 and TRBJ1-2; a weak D match, TRBD1 (5 bases). TRBV6-7 is an ORF, and what it does is uncertain. V was clipped by 0 bases and J by 8 bases, with 16 bases between them. CDR3 length: 15 residues. CDR3 region: CASSYSFLQVRGYTF. Written as DNA, the CDR3 is TGTGCCAGCAGTTACTCGTTTTTACAGGTGCGGGGCTACACCTTC.

This sequence joins TRBV19 and TRBJ1-5; possible D gene TRBD1, 6 bases. CDR1 is LNHDA, CDR2 SQIVND, per germline (reference sequence). V lost 9 bases to trimming and J lost 5 bases, with 14 bases between them. This CDR3 is built from 13 residues. The CDR3 DNA follows: TGTGCCAGCCAGACTGGGGGCCATCAGCCCCAGCATTTT. It is translated as CASQTGGHQPQHF.

The chain is built from TRBV19 and TRBJ2-5, with 8 bases that match TRBD2. Germline-derived CDR1 and CDR2 are LNHDA and SQIVND (reference sequence). There are 16 residues in the CDR3. V was pared by 9 bases and J by 1 base, with 13 bases of the junction left unmatched. The CDR3 loop reads CARAGLVEPRQETQYF. CDR3 sequence (DNA): TGTGCCAGAGCGGGACTAGTAGAACCCCGCCAAGAGACCCAGTACTTC.